This TCR beta chain came from a study of blood T cell repertoires in COVID-19. Trimming removed 3 bases from V and 0 bases from J; junction bases left unmatched: 14. The CDR3 is made up of 18 amino acids. Per the germline V gene, CDR1 is SGHRS and CDR2 is YFSETQ. Libraries were prepared by immunoSEQ multiplex PCR; TCRdb keeps only in-frame clonotypes and omits some of them. The table lists hundreds of thousands of clones, around 88% of them singletons, with about 6% in the top ten. Sequencing was performed on PBMCs or T cells enriched from blood (not recorded which). The rearrangement joins TRBV5-1 to TRBJ1-1, with TRBD1 identical over 7 bases. The TCR was taken from a woman between 40 and 50 years old who had recovered from COVID-19. The CDR3 region has the DNA TGCGCCAGCAGCTCCTACAGGGGAATCGTGGGGATGAACACTGAAGCTTTCTTT. It codes for CASSSYRGIVGMNTEAFF. Variable domain in full (rest from reference TRBV5-1 and TRBJ1-1): KAGVTQTPRYLIKTRGQQVTLSCSPISGHRSVSWYQQTPGQGLQFLFEYFSETQRNKGNFPGRFSGRQFSNSRSEMNVSTLELGDSALYLCASSSYRGIVGMNTEAFFGQGTRLTVV.